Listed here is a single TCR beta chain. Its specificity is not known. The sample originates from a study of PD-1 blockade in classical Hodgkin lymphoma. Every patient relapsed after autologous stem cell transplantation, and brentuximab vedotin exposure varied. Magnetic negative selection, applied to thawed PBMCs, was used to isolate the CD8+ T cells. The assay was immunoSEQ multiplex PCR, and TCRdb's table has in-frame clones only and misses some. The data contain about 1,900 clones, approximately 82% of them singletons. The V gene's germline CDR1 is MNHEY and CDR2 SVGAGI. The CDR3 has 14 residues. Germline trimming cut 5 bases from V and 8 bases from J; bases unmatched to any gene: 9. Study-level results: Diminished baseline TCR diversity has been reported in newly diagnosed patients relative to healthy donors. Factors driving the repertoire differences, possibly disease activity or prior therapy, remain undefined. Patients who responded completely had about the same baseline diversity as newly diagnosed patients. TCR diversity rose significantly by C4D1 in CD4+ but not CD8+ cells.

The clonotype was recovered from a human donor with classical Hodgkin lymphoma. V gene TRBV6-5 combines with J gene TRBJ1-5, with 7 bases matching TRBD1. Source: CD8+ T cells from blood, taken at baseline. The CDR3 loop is CASSTRGEVKPQHF. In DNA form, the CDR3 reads TGTGCCAGCAGTACCAGGGGGGAAGTCAAGCCCCAGCATTTT.